Listed below are T cell receptor beta chains from one sample, sequenced in a study of T cell repertoires in cytomegalovirus infection. TCRdb re-derived calls from the reads in MiXCR, one entry per CDR3 protein. The table has 200,000 to 300,000 distinct CDR3 sequences, roughly 13% seen once. Sequencing was performed on PBMCs. These receptor sequences come from a human donor in good health (CMV status not recorded). Some clones in this sample may be carry-over from other donors' samples. The CDR3 runs from the conserved cysteine through the conserved F or W. D genes are given only for firm matches. Only some rows state a clone size, as once, few, many or a class for expanded clones.

TRBD2	TRBV7-8	TRBJ2-1	many	CASSHPAGGLSSYNEQFF	TGTGCCAGCAGCCACCCCGCGGGGGGGCTAAGCTCCTACAATGAGCAGTTCTTC
NA	TRBV2	TRBJ2-3	NA	CATQRSDTQYF	TGTGCCACTCAAAGGTCCGATACGCAGTATTTT
NA	TRBV12-3/TRBV12-4	TRBJ2-7	many	CASSLARIPYEQYF	TGTGCCAGCAGTTTAGCTAGGATCCCCTACGAGCAGTACTTC
NA	TRBV6-5	TRBJ2-1	many	CASSYGGFNEQFF	TGTGCCAGCAGTTACGGGGGGTTTAATGAGCAGTTCTTC
NA	TRBV2	TRBJ2-3	few	CASRTGGTTDTQYF	TGTGCCAGCAGGACCGGCGGGACCACAGATACGCAGTATTTT
NA	TRBV28	TRBJ1-5	few	CVTRGLSNQPQHF	TGTGTCACACGGGGGCTGAGCAATCAGCCCCAGCATTTT
NA	TRBV6-2/TRBV6-3	TRBJ2-7	NA	CASTPHDIPYEQYF	TGTGCCAGCACCCCACATGATATACCATACGAGCAGTACTTC
TRBD2	TRBV20-1	TRBJ2-1	NA	CSARDLGLAGVIYNEQFF	TGCAGTGCTAGAGACCTAGGACTAGCGGGAGTTATCTACAATGAGCAGTTCTTC
TRBD2	TRBV20-1	TRBJ2-5	NA	CSAAELAGTTQYF	TGCAGTGCTGCTGAACTAGCGGGAACGACCCAGTACTTC
NA	TRBV19	TRBJ2-7	NA	CASSGRDYEQYF	TGTGCCAGTTCGGGACGAGACTACGAGCAGTACTTC
NA	TRBV2	TRBJ1-6	NA	CASSSNSYNSPLHF	TGTGCCAGCTCCTCAAACTCCTATAATTCACCCCTCCACTTT
NA	TRBV11-2	TRBJ1-2	many	CASSKDTSVYGYTF	TGTGCCAGCAGCAAGGACACCTCCGTCTATGGCTACACCTTC
NA	TRBV7-2	TRBJ2-3	NA	CASSLESGSTGTQYF	TGTGCCAGCAGCTTAGAATCGGGTAGCACAGGTACGCAGTATTTT
TRBD2	TRBV11-2	TRBJ2-5	NA	CASSLGGGAKTQYF	TGTGCCAGCAGCTTAGGCGGGGGGGCAAAGACCCAGTACTTC
NA	TRBV28	TRBJ1-4	many	CASREQSTNEKLFF	TGTGCCAGCAGGGAACAGTCAACTAATGAAAAACTGTTTTTT
NA	TRBV5-6	TRBJ2-2	NA	CASSSSHPGPGELFF	TGTGCCAGCAGCTCTTCCCACCCAGGACCCGGGGAGCTGTTTTTT
TRBD2	TRBV29-1	TRBJ2-1	NA	CSVAPGSGTSLNEQFF	TGCAGCGTCGCTCCCGGCTCCGGGACTAGCCTAAATGAGCAGTTCTTC
NA	TRBV28	TRBJ2-3	few	CASSLSAAGSDTQYF	TGTGCCAGCAGTTTATCGGCGGCAGGGTCAGATACGCAGTATTTT
TRBD2	TRBV11-2	TRBJ2-1	NA	CASSFNSGSSFF	TGTGCCAGCAGCTTCAATAGCGGGAGCTCCTTCTTC
NA	TRBV28	TRBJ1-5	many	CASNTGMRNQPQHF	TGTGCCAGCAACACAGGGATGCGAAATCAGCCCCAGCATTTT
TRBD1	TRBV7-2	TRBJ2-3	many	CASSPGQGIDTQYF	TGTGCCAGCAGCCCGGGACAGGGGATAGATACGCAGTATTTT
NA	TRBV12-3/TRBV12-4	TRBJ1-2	many	CASRIQGYGYTF	TGTGCCAGCAGGATTCAGGGGTATGGCTACACCTTC
TRBD1	TRBV2	TRBJ1-1	many	CASSLTGYTEAFF	TGTGCCAGCAGTCTGACAGGGTACACTGAAGCTTTCTTT
NA	TRBV11-2	TRBJ2-1	many	CASSLDGYLQEQFF	TGTGCCAGCAGCTTAGATGGATACCTGCAGGAGCAGTTCTTC
NA	TRBV7-2	TRBJ2-7	many	CASSSPSPLYEQYF	TGTGCCAGCAGCTCCCCCTCCCCCCTCTACGAGCAGTACTTC
NA	TRBV6-1	TRBJ2-7	NA	CASSSPTGSEQYF	TGTGCCAGCAGTTCTCCCACGGGGAGCGAGCAGTACTTC
NA	TRBV6-6	TRBJ2-2	NA	CASTLNGDTGELFF	TGTGCCAGCACCCTCAACGGGGACACCGGGGAGCTGTTTTTT
NA	TRBV28	TRBJ1-2	many	CASRPRGDNYGYTF	TGTGCCAGCAGACCCCGGGGAGATAACTATGGCTACACCTTC
NA	TRBV7-8	TRBJ2-1	many	CASSLSSVMNEQFF	TGTGCCAGCAGCTTAAGTAGCGTTATGAATGAGCAGTTCTTC
NA	TRBV7-2	TRBJ1-5	medium-sized	CASGPDQPQHF	TGTGCCAGCGGACCAGATCAGCCCCAGCATTTT
NA	TRBV20-1	TRBJ1-5	NA	CSAGGLNQPQHF	TGCAGTGCGGGGGGGCTCAATCAGCCCCAGCATTTT
NA	TRBV7-3	TRBJ1-2	few	CASSSCERVCYTF	TGTGCCAGCAGCTCCTGCGAGAGGGTATGCTACACCTTC
TRBD1	TRBV2	TRBJ1-1	NA	CASSEGTGKNTEAFF	TGTGCCAGCAGTGAAGGGACAGGGAAGAACACTGAAGCTTTCTTT
NA	TRBV25-1	TRBJ2-7	NA	CASSQLAGGFNEQYF	TGTGCCAGCAGTCAACTAGCCGGTGGATTTAACGAGCAGTACTTC
TRBD1	TRBV7-9	TRBJ2-4	NA	CASSFGQGSNIQYF	TGTGCCAGCAGCTTCGGACAGGGATCAAACATTCAGTACTTC
TRBD1	TRBV20-1	TRBJ2-7	few	CSARTQGAFSYEQYF	TGCAGTGCTCGGACCCAGGGGGCCTTCAGCTACGAGCAGTACTTC